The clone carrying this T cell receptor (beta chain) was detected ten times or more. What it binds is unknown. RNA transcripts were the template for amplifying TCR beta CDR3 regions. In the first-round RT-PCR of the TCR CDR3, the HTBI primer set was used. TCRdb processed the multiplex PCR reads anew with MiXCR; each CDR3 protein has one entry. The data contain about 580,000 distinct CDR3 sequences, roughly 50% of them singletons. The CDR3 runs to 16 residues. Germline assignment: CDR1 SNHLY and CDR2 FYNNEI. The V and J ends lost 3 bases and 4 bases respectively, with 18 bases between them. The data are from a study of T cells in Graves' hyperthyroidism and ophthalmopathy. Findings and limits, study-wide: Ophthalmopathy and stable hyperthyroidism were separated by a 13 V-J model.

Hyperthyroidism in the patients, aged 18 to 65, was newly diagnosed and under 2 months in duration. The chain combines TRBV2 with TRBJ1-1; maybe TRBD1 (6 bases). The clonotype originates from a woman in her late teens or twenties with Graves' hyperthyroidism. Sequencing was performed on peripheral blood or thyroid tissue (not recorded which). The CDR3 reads CASSDWQGLSPTEAFF. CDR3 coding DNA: TGTGCCAGCAGTGATTGGCAGGGGCTTTCTCCCACTGAAGCTTTCTTT.